Each of the 32 T cell receptor beta chains below was sequenced from the same sample in a study of T cell changes during pregnancy in multiple sclerosis. Method: immunoSEQ multiplex PCR; TCRdb's copy keeps in-frame clones and lacks some. The profile shows about 22,000 clones, more than 85% of them singletons. The sequencing here drew on CD4+ T cells from peripheral blood mononuclear cells, taken after pregnancy. These receptors all stem from a female donor in good health, enrolled as a control in a pregnancy study.

The chain links TRBV4-3 to TRBJ2-3; possible D gene TRBD2, 6 bases. The germline V gene has CDR1 LGHNA and CDR2 YSLEER. V gave up 5 bases and J gave up 2 bases, with 11 bases separating them. There are 14 residues in the CDR3. Here the CDR3 reads CASSSGRYTDTQYF. The CDR3 bases are TGCGCCAGCAGCTCAGGGAGGTACACAGATACGCAGTATTTT.

CDR3 residues: CASRDSTQETQYF. CDR3 DNA: TGTGCCAGTCGGGACAGTACCCAAGAGACCCAGTACTTC. V usage is TRBV19 and J usage is TRBJ2-5, with 7 bases that match TRBD1. The germline CDR1 and CDR2 sequences are LNHDA and SQIVND (reference sequence). The length of the CDR3 is 13 residues. After removal of 8 bases from V and 1 base from J, the junction contained 4 bases not matched to a gene.

This clone was seen only once. V usage is TRBV7-2 and J usage is TRBJ2-5; TRBD1 agrees at 7 bases. V dropped 5 bases and J dropped 8; count of bases not matched to a gene: 8. Germline V CDR1 and CDR2: SGHTA, FQGNSA. The CDR3 sequence is 13 residues long. The CDR3 protein is CASSPRQGGTQYF. CDR3 nucleotides: TGTGCCAGCAGCCCTCGACAGGGCGGAACCCAGTACTTC.

The J gene is TRBJ2-1, the V gene TRBV5-8; weak D call: TRBD1 (5 bases). Germline assignment: CDR1 SGHTS and CDR2 YDEGEE. The CDR3 extends over 16 amino acids. V shed 5 bases and J shed 8 bases, with 23 bases lying between them. CDR3 DNA: TGTGCCAGCAGTGACGTTCGACAGTCGGCCTTGGATGAGCAGTTCTTC. Translation gives CASSDVRQSALDEQFF.

This clone was seen only once. The chain employs TRBV27 and TRBJ2-7, with D possibly being TRBD1 (6 bases). The CDR3 extends over 14 amino acids. The germline V gene encodes CDR1 MNHEY and CDR2 SMNVEV (reference sequence). Trimming removed 6 bases from V and 5 bases from J, with 17 bases in between. The CDR3 region is CASSLRGTYDEQYF. The CDR3 nucleotides read TGTGCCAGCAGCCTAAGGGGGACATACGACGAGCAGTACTTC.

V gene TRBV6-5 combines with J gene TRBJ1-2; TRBD1 agrees at 7 bases. Looked up from germline, CDR1 is MNHEY and CDR2 is SVGAGI. V shed 5 bases, J shed 8 bases, and the junction held 11 bases outside the gene matches. The CDR3 extends over 14 amino acids. CDR3 protein: CASSRRDRARGYTF. CDR3 nucleotides: TGTGCCAGCAGTCGACGTGACAGGGCTCGGGGCTACACCTTC.

The chain employs TRBV5-1 and TRBJ2-1, with 9 nucleotides matching TRBD1. Looked up from germline, CDR1 is SGHRS and CDR2 is YFSETQ. The CDR3 contains 17 residues. Trimming at V came to 6 bases and at J to 10 bases, leaving 20 bases not matched to a gene. CDR3 in DNA: TGCGCCAGCACCTCGTGGATTGGGACAGGGCCCAATGAGGAGCAGTTCTTC. The encoded protein is CASTSWIGTGPNEEQFF.

The chain recombines TRBV6-5 with TRBJ2-2, with D perhaps TRBD1 (6 bases). This CDR3 spans 14 amino acids. V was cut by 2 bases and J by 7 bases, with 11 bases left in between. Looked up from germline, CDR1 is MNHEY and CDR2 is SVGAGI. CDR3 sequence reads: CASSYEGVGGELFF. The CDR3 DNA is TGTGCCAGCAGTTACGAGGGGGTGGGCGGGGAGCTGTTTTTT.

V gene TRBV5-1 combines with J gene TRBJ2-7; D is perhaps TRBD2 (6 bases). The germline V gene has CDR1 SGHRS and CDR2 YFSETQ. The CDR3 is made up of 16 amino acids. V was pared by 4 bases and J by 2 bases, with 19 bases between. The CDR3 is CASSRQDRGSTYEQYF. The CDR3 DNA follows: TGCGCCAGCAGCCGTCAAGATCGGGGGTCGACCTACGAGCAGTACTTC.

V and J are TRBV2 and TRBJ1-1; D call uncertain. Trimming left V 6 bases short and J 4 bases short, with 12 bases between. The CDR3 contains 13 residues. The germline CDR1 and CDR2 sequences are SNHLY and FYNNEI. The CDR3 DNA sequence: TGTGCCAGCAGCGGTCTGTTTGGCACTGAAGCTTTCTTT. This encodes CASSGLFGTEAFF. Full variable domain (remainder filled in from reference TRBV2 and TRBJ1-1): EPEVTQTPSHQVTQMGQEVILRCVPISNHLYFYWYRQILGQKVEFLVSFYNNEISEKSEIFDDQFSVERPDGSNFTLKIRSTKLEDSAMYFCASSGLFGTEAFFGQGTRLTVV.

The V call is TRBV5-1, the J call TRBJ2-7, with D possibly matching TRBD1 (5 bases). The germline V gene has CDR1 SGHRS and CDR2 YFSETQ. V gave up 4 bases and J gave up 5 bases, with 10 bases separating them. This CDR3 is built from 12 residues. Written as DNA, the CDR3 is TGCGCCAGCAGCCACACAGGTAACGAGCAGTACTTC. It translates to CASSHTGNEQYF.

The rearrangement links TRBV15 to TRBJ2-3; TRBD2 agrees at 10 bases. Trimming removed 4 bases from V and 4 bases from J; junction bases left unmatched: 2. Per germline, CDR1 LNHNV and CDR2 YYDKDF (reference sequence). The length of the CDR3 is 14 residues. The CDR3 loop is CATSTAGGADTQYF. The CDR3 DNA reads as TGTGCCACCAGCACAGCGGGAGGGGCAGATACGCAGTATTTT.

The V call is TRBV4-2, the J call TRBJ2-7, with TRBD1 identical over 7 bases. The germline gives CDR1 LGHNA, CDR2 YNFKEQ. J was trimmed by 6 bases and V by 5 bases; bases with no gene match: 7. CDR3 length equals 13 residues. The DNA of the CDR3 is TGTGCCAGCAGCTTCGTGGACAGGAGCGAGCAGTACTTC. It is translated as CASSFVDRSEQYF.

The rearrangement links TRBV4-1 to TRBJ2-1; 14 nucleotides align to TRBD2. The CDR3 is made up of 16 amino acids. Germline assignment: CDR1 MGHRA and CDR2 YSYEKL. Germline trimming cut 4 bases from V and 3 bases from J; bases unmatched to any gene: 2. CDR3 protein: CASSRGLAGDYNEQFF. In nucleotides, the CDR3 is TGCGCCAGCAGCCGGGGACTAGCGGGAGACTACAATGAGCAGTTCTTC.

This chain connects TRBV4-3 to TRBJ2-1; TRBD2 aligns across 10 bases. J gave up 2 bases and V 4 bases, and 5 bases lay outside the gene matches. The CDR3 length is 16 residues. The germline V gene encodes CDR1 LGHNA and CDR2 YSLEER. CDR3: CASSRRTSGTYNEQFF. Written as DNA, the CDR3 is TGCGCCAGCAGCCGTCGGACTAGCGGCACCTACAATGAGCAGTTCTTC.

The V and J genes are TRBV28 and TRBJ2-7; TRBD1 might be the D (6 bases). The V end was cut by 5 bases, the J end by 4 bases, with 18 bases between. Germline V lookup: CDR1 MDHEN, CDR2 SYDVKM. The CDR3 spans 15 residues. The DNA for the CDR3 is TGTGCCAGCAGTGACTCGTGGACAGAGATTTACGAGCAGTACTTC. This translates into CASSDSWTEIYEQYF.

The chain joins TRBV13 to TRBJ2-5, with 9 bases aligning to TRBD2. Trimming removed 2 bases from V and 1 base from J; junction bases left unmatched: 5. CDR3 length: 16 amino acids. Germline V CDR1 and CDR2: PRHDT, FYEKMQ (reference sequence). The CDR3 DNA reads TGTGCCAGCAGCTTATTCCTAGCGGGGATCCAAGAGACCCAGTACTTC. Its translation: CASSLFLAGIQETQYF.

This clone came up once. This chain links TRBV6-6 with TRBJ2-5, with TRBD2 identical over 7 bases. Trimming removed 6 bases from V and 9 bases from J; junction bases left unmatched: 7. The CDR3 sequence is 12 residues long. CDR1 and CDR2 from the germline V gene are MNHNY and SVGAGI (reference sequence). The CDR3 nucleotides read TGTGCCAGCAGGGGCGCGGCGGGGGCCCAGTACTTC. The encoded protein is CASRGAAGAQYF.

V gene TRBV6-1 combines with J gene TRBJ1-1, with 7 bases that match TRBD1. This CDR3 contains 13 residues. V shed 6 bases, J shed 3 bases, and the junction held 4 bases outside the gene matches. Germline V CDR1 and CDR2: MNHNS, SASEGT. CDR3 nucleotide sequence: TGTGCCAGCAGGACAGGGATGGACACTGAAGCTTTCTTT. Protein sequence: CASRTGMDTEAFF.

This chain joins TRBV29-1 and TRBJ1-6; D might be TRBD1 (5 bases). The CDR3 totals 13 residues. Germline assignment: CDR1 SQVTM and CDR2 ANQGSEA. V lost 7 bases, J lost 7 bases, and 14 bases lay in between. The CDR3 reads CSGKTDSNSPLHF. CDR3 DNA: TGCAGCGGAAAGACAGATTCCAATTCACCCCTCCACTTT.

This chain's CDR3 is CASNPAASGFSYEQYF. In DNA, the CDR3 is TGTGCCAGCAATCCTGCGGCTAGCGGGTTCTCCTACGAGCAGTACTTC. The genes are TRBV28 and TRBJ2-7; 8 nucleotides align to TRBD2. The CDR3 is made up of 16 amino acids. Per the germline V gene, CDR1 is MDHEN and CDR2 is SYDVKM. Trimming removed 7 bases from V and 0 bases from J; junction bases left unmatched: 11.

V is TRBV6-1 and J is TRBJ1-1; unclear D gene. The CDR3 is made up of 13 amino acids. Germline V lookup: CDR1 MNHNS, CDR2 SASEGT. Trimming pared 2 bases from V and 4 bases from J, leaving 8 bases between. CDR3: CASSESESTEAFF. The CDR3 DNA sequence: TGTGCCAGCAGTGAAAGCGAAAGCACTGAAGCTTTCTTT.

The chain carries TRBV9 and TRBJ2-7; 9 bases align to TRBD2. With 4 bases clipped from V and 6 bases from J, the junction kept 8 bases outside the gene matches. This CDR3 is 14 amino acids long. CDR1 is SGDLS and CDR2 is YYNGEE in the germline V gene. In DNA, the CDR3 is TGTGCCAGCAGCCCGCCGGGGCGGGAGGGCGAGCAGTACTTC. Encoded protein: CASSPPGREGEQYF. The full variable domain, rest sourced from reference TRBV9 and TRBJ2-7, is DSGVTQTPKHLITATGQRVTLRCSPRSGDLSVYWYQQSLDQGLQFLIQYYNGEERAKGNILERFSAQQFPDLHSELNLSSLELGDSALYFCASSPPGREGEQYFGPGTRLTVT.

The V gene is TRBV5-4, the J gene TRBJ1-2; possible D gene TRBD1, 5 bases. Germline CDR1 and CDR2: SGHNT and YYREEE (reference sequence). Trimming left V 3 bases short and J 10 bases short, with 10 bases between. The CDR3 runs 11 residues. CDR3 loop: CASSSGLDYTF. CDR3 bases: TGTGCCAGCAGCTCAGGGTTGGACTACACCTTC.

This rearrangement joins TRBV16 to TRBJ2-7; possible D gene TRBD1, 6 bases. V was clipped by 6 bases and J by 3 bases, with 9 bases between them. Germline CDR1 KGHSY, CDR2 FQNENV. This CDR3 has 12 amino acids. The CDR3 DNA sequence: TGTGCCAGCAGTCGACAGGACTACGAGCAGTACTTC. This encodes CASSRQDYEQYF.

This CDR3 reads CASSSRLANIQYF. The DNA for the CDR3 is TGTGCCAGCAGCTCCAGACTAGCAAACATTCAGTACTTC. The chain links TRBV7-2 to TRBJ2-4; 7 bases are a match to TRBD2. V lost 4 bases to trimming and J lost 6 bases; unmatched junction nucleotides: 3. Germline V gene lookup returns CDR1 SGHTA and CDR2 FQGNSA. CDR3 length: 13 amino acids. Looking up the rest from reference TRBV7-2 and TRBJ2-4 gives the full variable domain: GAGVSQSPSNKVTEKGKDVELRCDPISGHTALYWYRQSLGQGLEFLIYFQGNSAPDKSGLPSDRFSAERTGGSVSTLTIQRTQQEDSAVYLCASSSRLANIQYFGAGTRLSVL.

This rearrangement joins TRBV11-2 to TRBJ2-3; D perhaps matches TRBD2 (6 bases). CDR3 size: 15 residues. Germline V gene lookup returns CDR1 SGHAT and CDR2 FQNNGV. The V and J ends lost 6 bases and 3 bases respectively, with 16 bases between them. CDR3 amino acids: CASSGGGARTDTQYF. CDR3 DNA: TGTGCCAGCAGTGGAGGCGGGGCACGGACAGATACGCAGTATTTT. Supplemented by reference TRBV11-2 and TRBJ2-3, the full variable domain reads EAGVAQSPRYKIIEKRQSVAFWCNPISGHATLYWYQQILGQGPKLLIQFQNNGVVDDSQLPKDRFSAERLKGVDSTLKIQPAKLEDSAVYLCASSGGGARTDTQYFGPGTRLTVL.

The chain uses TRBV10-3 and TRBJ1-5; a possible D gene is TRBD1 (6 bases). CDR3 length equals 15 residues. V dropped 6 bases and J dropped 5 bases, with 17 bases sitting between them. The germline CDR1 and CDR2 sequences are ENHRY and SYGVKD. Written as DNA, the CDR3 is TGTGCCATCAGCACTCAAGACGACAGGTATCAGCCCCAGCATTTT. This codes for CAISTQDDRYQPQHF.

This clone was seen only a few times. The CDR3 nucleotides are TGTGCCAGCACGCGGACAGGTGGCAATCAGCCCCAGCATTTT. Encoded protein: CASTRTGGNQPQHF. The gene calls are TRBV5-6 and TRBJ1-5; 7 bases are shared with TRBD1. Germline-derived CDR1 and CDR2 are SGHDT and YYEEEE. This CDR3 is built from 14 residues. Unmatched junction bases numbered 5, after V lost 6 bases and J lost 2 bases.

Notes on this clone: The sample holds other DNA sequences that translate to the same CDR3. The chain employs TRBV10-3 and TRBJ2-5; 7 positions agree with TRBD2. The V gene end was trimmed by 5 bases and the J gene end by 2 bases; junction bases not matched to a gene: 2. The germline CDR1 and CDR2 sequences are ENHRY and SYGVKD. The CDR3 totals 13 residues. The CDR3 DNA follows: TGTGCCATCAGTAGCGGGGAGCAAGAGACCCAGTACTTC. Translation gives CAISSGEQETQYF.

The chain is built from TRBV10-3 and TRBJ1-4; no definite D call. This CDR3 has 13 amino acids. Germline-derived CDR1 and CDR2 are ENHRY and SYGVKD. Trimming took 4 bases from V and 8 from J, leaving 11 bases between them. Here the CDR3 reads CAISARNGEKLFF. The CDR3 bases are TGTGCCATCAGTGCGAGGAATGGGGAAAAACTGTTTTTT.

The CDR3 loop is CASSRQGEFYEQFF. In nucleotides, the CDR3 is TGTGCCAGCAGTAGACAGGGGGAGTTCTATGAGCAGTTCTTC. The chain carries TRBV6-1 and TRBJ2-1; TRBD1 agrees at 9 bases. This CDR3 contains 14 residues. Germline CDR1 and CDR2: MNHNS and SASEGT. V gave up 5 bases and J gave up 8 bases; unmatched junction bases: 7.